The 6 T cell receptor beta chains reported below all come from one sample, sequenced in a study of blood T cells in healthy people across ages. Sample-barcoded 5' priming and a J-beta primer mix drove a second PCR of 7 to 11 cycles. MiXCR was run by TCRdb on the 5' RACE reads, yielding one entry per CDR3 protein. The table has approximately 820,000 distinct CDR3 sequences, around two fifths seen once. The sequencing input was blood. The receptors stem from a man aged 60 to 69 in good health.

The chain is built from TRBV7-2 and TRBJ2-1; D possibly corresponds to TRBD2 (6 bases). Per the germline V gene, CDR1 is SGHTA and CDR2 is FQGNSA. The CDR3 sequence is 17 residues long. V was shortened by 2 bases and J by 4 bases, with 18 bases between the two germline ends. CDR3 sequence: CASSLTGGTSKYNEQFF. For the CDR3, the DNA is TGTGCCAGCAGCTTAACCGGGGGTACTTCTAAATACAATGAGCAGTTCTTC.

This chain connects TRBV20-1 to TRBJ1-2; no clear D gene. The V end was cut by 1 base, the J end by 8 bases, with 14 bases between. CDR3 length: 13 amino acids. Germline V gene lookup returns CDR1 DFQATT and CDR2 SNEGSKA (reference sequence). The CDR3 DNA reads TGCAGTGCTAGAGTGACCCGAGACGGGGGCTACACCTTC. As protein: CSARVTRDGGYTF.

The chain couples TRBV20-1 to TRBJ1-2; D perhaps matches TRBD1 (6 bases). V lost 6 bases to trimming and J lost 7 bases, with 15 bases between them. CDR3 length: 12 residues. The germline V gene has CDR1 DFQATT and CDR2 SNEGSKA (reference sequence). This chain's CDR3 is CSAKRGSGGYTF. The CDR3 nucleotides read TGCAGTGCCAAGAGGGGGTCGGGTGGCTACACCTTC.

V and J are TRBV28 and TRBJ1-1; a possible D gene is TRBD1 (5 bases). The CDR3 spans 14 residues. Trimming left V 2 bases short and J 4 bases short, with 11 bases between. In germline, CDR1 is MDHEN, CDR2 SYDVKM. The CDR3: CASSLQGRGTEAFF. CDR3 DNA sequence: TGTGCCAGCAGTTTACAGGGACGTGGCACTGAAGCTTTCTTT.

The chain's CDR3 is CASSWTDRTEQYF. In DNA form, the CDR3 reads TGCGCCAGCAGCTGGACTGACAGGACAGAGCAGTACTTC. V usage is TRBV5-1 and J usage is TRBJ2-4; tentative D call: TRBD1 (6 bases). Looked up from germline, CDR1 is SGHRS and CDR2 is YFSETQ. The CDR3 consists of 13 residues. The germline V and J ends were trimmed by 3 bases and 13 bases, with 17 bases remaining between them.

J is TRBJ2-6 and V is TRBV6-2 or TRBV6-3, with a tentative D call TRBD2 (5 bases). Germline CDR1 and CDR2: MNHEY and SVGEGT. V lost 0 bases and J lost 0, with 6 bases in between. The CDR3 extends over 16 amino acids. The CDR3 nucleotides read TGTGCCAGCAGTTACTCGGGGAGCTCTGGGGCCAACGTCCTGACTTTC. Translation: CASSYSGSSGANVLTF.